The 8 T cell receptor beta chains below come from one sample, sequenced in a study of cytomegalovirus exposure and HLA in healthy donors. The primer mix had 60 Vbeta and 13 Jbeta primers. TCRdb's table, derived via immunoSEQ multiplex PCR, lists solely in-frame clones and lacks some. Among about 260,000 clones listed, approximately 70% were seen once. The sequencing input was PBMCs. Source of these receptors: a female donor in good health and CMV-seronegative.

This clone appeared once. The rearrangement uses TRBV10-1 and TRBJ1-2; D might be TRBD1 (6 bases). From germline, CDR1 is WNHNN and CDR2 SYGVQD (reference sequence). V was cut by 0 bases and J by 3 bases, with 11 bases left in between. The CDR3 runs to 15 residues. The CDR3 protein is CASSESSGDHYGYTF. The CDR3 nucleotides are TGCGCCAGCAGTGAGTCTTCAGGGGACCACTATGGCTACACCTTC.

CDR3 loop: CASSEIVGGAGPVEQYF. The CDR3, as DNA: TGTGCCAGCAGTGAGATAGTGGGGGGGGCCGGGCCCGTCGAGCAGTACTTC. This rearrangement joins TRBV6-1 to TRBJ2-7, with D maybe TRBD2 (7 bases). Trimming removed 3 bases at V and 6 bases at J, with 24 bases between. CDR1 is MNHNS, CDR2 SASEGT, per germline. The CDR3 loop spans 17 amino acids.

The chain carries TRBV30 and TRBJ2-2; 8 nucleotides line up with TRBD2. Germline CDR1 is GTSNPN and CDR2 is SVGIG (reference sequence). CDR3 length equals 14 residues. V was clipped by 1 base and J by 4 bases; unmatched bases: 2. CDR3 in DNA: TGTGCCTGGAGTGGGACTAGCAGCACCGGGGAGCTGTTTTTT. Translation: CAWSGTSSTGELFF. The variable domain in full, completed from reference TRBV30 and TRBJ2-2, reads SQTIHQWPATLVQPVGSPLSLECTVEGTSNPNLYWYRQAAGRGLQLLFYSVGIGQISSEVPQNLSASRPQDRQFILSSKKLLLSDSGFYLCAWSGTSSTGELFFGEGSRLTVL.

The gene calls are TRBV9 and TRBJ2-5; perhaps TRBD2 as D (5 bases). The DNA end lines up better with TRBJ2-7; the J call may be wrong. Germline lookup yields CDR1 SGDLS and CDR2 YYNGEE. The CDR3 is 15 residues long. CDR3 loop: CASSVGGRDSYEQYF. CDR3 coding DNA: TGTGCCAGCAGCGTAGGGGGTCGGGACTCCTACGAGCAGTACTTC.

The V and J genes are TRBV2 and TRBJ2-7, with 7 bases fitting TRBD1. CDR1 is SNHLY, CDR2 FYNNEI, per germline. This CDR3 region has 17 residues. After removal of 7 bases from V and 0 bases from J, the junction contained 15 bases not matched to a gene. The CDR3 here is CASKKGAKPRSSYEQYF. The CDR3 nucleotides read TGTGCCAGCAAAAAGGGGGCAAAGCCCCGGAGCTCCTACGAGCAGTACTTC.

A single count supports this clone. J is TRBJ2-2 and V is TRBV11-2; TRBD2 is a possible D gene (5 bases). Trimming removed 10 bases at V and 7 bases at J, with 16 bases between. The CDR3 has 13 amino acids. Germline CDR1 SGHAT, CDR2 FQNNGV. CDR3 sequence reads: CATLDGIIGELFF. The CDR3, as DNA: TGTGCCACCCTAGACGGGATTATCGGGGAGCTGTTTTTT.

The chain has TRBV4-1 and TRBJ2-3, with TRBD1 identical over 7 bases. This CDR3 has 14 residues. Germline V CDR1 and CDR2: MGHRA, YSYEKL. V shed 4 bases and J 4 bases; nucleotides not matched to a gene: 5. CDR3 protein: CASSLGQMPDTQYF. The CDR3 region has the DNA TGCGCCAGCAGCCTGGGACAGATGCCAGATACGCAGTATTTT.

The V and J genes are TRBV19 and TRBJ2-5; 7 nucleotides line up with TRBD2. This CDR3 region has 15 residues. Germline V gene lookup returns CDR1 LNHDA and CDR2 SQIVND (reference sequence). Germline trimming cut 2 bases from V and 5 bases from J; bases unmatched to any gene: 8. CDR3 nucleotide sequence: TGTGCCAGTAGTATAAACTCGCGGGGAGGGGAGACCCAGTACTTC. Translation: CASSINSRGGETQYF.